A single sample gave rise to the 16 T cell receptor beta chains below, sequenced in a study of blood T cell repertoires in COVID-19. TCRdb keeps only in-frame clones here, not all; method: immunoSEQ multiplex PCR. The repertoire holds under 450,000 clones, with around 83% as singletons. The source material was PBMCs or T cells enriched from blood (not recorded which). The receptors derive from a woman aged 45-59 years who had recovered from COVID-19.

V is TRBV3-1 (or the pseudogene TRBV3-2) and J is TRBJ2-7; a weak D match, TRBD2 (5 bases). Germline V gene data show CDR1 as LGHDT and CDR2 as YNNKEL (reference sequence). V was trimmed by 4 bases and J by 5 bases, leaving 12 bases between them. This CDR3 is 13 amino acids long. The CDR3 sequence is CASSRIRGNEQYF. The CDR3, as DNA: TGTGCCAGCAGCCGGATCCGAGGGAACGAGCAGTACTTC.

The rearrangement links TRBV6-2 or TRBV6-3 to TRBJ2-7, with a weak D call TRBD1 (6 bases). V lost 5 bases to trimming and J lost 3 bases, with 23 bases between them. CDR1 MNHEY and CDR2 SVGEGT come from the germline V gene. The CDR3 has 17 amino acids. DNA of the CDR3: TGTGCCAGCAGTACAGCATGGGGAGCGCAGGACAGCTACGAGCAGTACTTC. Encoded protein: CASSTAWGAQDSYEQYF.

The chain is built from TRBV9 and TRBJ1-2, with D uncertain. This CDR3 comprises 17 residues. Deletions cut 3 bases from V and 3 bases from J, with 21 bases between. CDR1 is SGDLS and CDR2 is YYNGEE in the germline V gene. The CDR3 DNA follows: TGTGCCAGCAGCGCATCCCCTTTTGGAGGGTCCCACTATGGCTACACCTTC. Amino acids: CASSASPFGGSHYGYTF.

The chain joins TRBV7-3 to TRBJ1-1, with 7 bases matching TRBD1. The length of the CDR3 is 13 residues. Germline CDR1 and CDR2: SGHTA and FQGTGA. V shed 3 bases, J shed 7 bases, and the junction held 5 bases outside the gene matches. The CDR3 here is CASSFGQAYEAFF. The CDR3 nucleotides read TGTGCCAGCAGCTTTGGACAGGCCTATGAAGCTTTCTTT.

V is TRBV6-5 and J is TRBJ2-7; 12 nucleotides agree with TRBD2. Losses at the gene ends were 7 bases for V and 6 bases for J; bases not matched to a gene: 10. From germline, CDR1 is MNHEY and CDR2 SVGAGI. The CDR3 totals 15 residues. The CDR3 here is CASTSGLAGFSEQYF. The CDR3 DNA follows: TGTGCCAGCACATCAGGACTAGCGGGATTTAGCGAGCAGTACTTC.

The CDR3 loop is CASSSGLAGYNEQFF. The CDR3 DNA follows: TGTGCCAGCAGTTCGGGACTAGCGGGATACAATGAGCAGTTCTTC. This rearrangement joins TRBV6-5 to TRBJ2-1; TRBD2 agrees at 13 bases. CDR3 length equals 15 residues. Germline trimming cut 4 bases from V and 4 bases from J; bases unmatched to any gene: 1. Germline values: CDR1 MNHEY, CDR2 SVGAGI.

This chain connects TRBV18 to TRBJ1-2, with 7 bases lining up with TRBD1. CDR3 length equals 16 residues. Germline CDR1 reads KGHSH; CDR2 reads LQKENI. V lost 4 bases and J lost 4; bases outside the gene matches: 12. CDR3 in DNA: TGTGCCAGCTCACAAACCTCGGACAGGTTCTTCTATGGCTACACCTTC. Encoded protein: CASSQTSDRFFYGYTF. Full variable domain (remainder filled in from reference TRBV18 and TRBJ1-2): NAGVMQNPRHLVRRRGQEARLRCSPMKGHSHVYWYRQLPEEGLKFMVYLQKENIIDESGMPKERFSAEFPKEGPSILRIQQVVRGDSAAYFCASSQTSDRFFYGYTFGSGTRLTVV.

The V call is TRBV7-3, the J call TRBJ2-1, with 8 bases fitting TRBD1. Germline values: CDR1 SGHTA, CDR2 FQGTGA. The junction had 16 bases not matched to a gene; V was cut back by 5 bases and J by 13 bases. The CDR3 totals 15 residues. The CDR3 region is CASSPGGRPGEDQFF. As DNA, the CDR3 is TGTGCCAGCAGCCCAGGGGGCAGGCCGGGTGAAGATCAGTTCTTC.

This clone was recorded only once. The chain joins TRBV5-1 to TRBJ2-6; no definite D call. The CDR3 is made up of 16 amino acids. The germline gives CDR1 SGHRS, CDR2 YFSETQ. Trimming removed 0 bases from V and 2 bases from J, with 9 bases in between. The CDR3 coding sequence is TGCGCCAGCAGCTTGGCGTCCTCCCCTGGGGCCAACGTCCTGACTTTC. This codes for CASSLASSPGANVLTF.

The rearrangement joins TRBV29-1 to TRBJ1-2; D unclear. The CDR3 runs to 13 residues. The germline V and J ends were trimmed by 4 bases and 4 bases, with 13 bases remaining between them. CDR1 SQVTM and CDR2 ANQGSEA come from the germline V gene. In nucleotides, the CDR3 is TGCAGCGTTGCGGGCGGGCAGGTCTATGGCTACACCTTC. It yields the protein CSVAGGQVYGYTF. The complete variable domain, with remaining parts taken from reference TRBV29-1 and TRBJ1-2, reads SAVISQKPSRDICQRGTSLTIQCQVDSQVTMMFWYRQQPGQSLTLIATANQGSEATYESGFVIDKFPISRPNLTFSTLTVSNMSPEDSSIYLCSVAGGQVYGYTFGSGTRLTVV.

The CDR3 is CASSSYAGGEQFF. In DNA, the CDR3 is TGTGCCAGCAGCTCCTACGCAGGGGGTGAGCAGTTCTTC. This chain joins TRBV7-9 and TRBJ2-1; 7 bases are a match to TRBD1. This CDR3 comprises 13 residues. Germline V CDR1 and CDR2: SEHNR, FQNEAQ (reference sequence). The V segment lost 4 bases and the J segment 9 bases; nucleotides outside the gene matches: 6.

The CDR3 bases are TGTGCCAGCAGTTTGTCCACGGTCCTAAACACCATATATTTT. Protein sequence: CASSLSTVLNTIYF. The rearrangement joins TRBV6-5 to TRBJ1-3; D gene unclear. CDR1 is MNHEY and CDR2 is SVGAGI in the germline V gene. V gave up 4 bases and J gave up 6 bases, with 13 bases separating them. This CDR3 contains 14 residues.

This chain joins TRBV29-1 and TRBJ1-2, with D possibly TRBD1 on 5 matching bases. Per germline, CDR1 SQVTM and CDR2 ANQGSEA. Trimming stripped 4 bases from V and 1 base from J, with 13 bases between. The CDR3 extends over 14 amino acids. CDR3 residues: CSVGWGGDNYGYTF. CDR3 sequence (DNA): TGCAGCGTTGGTTGGGGGGGTGATAACTATGGCTACACCTTC.

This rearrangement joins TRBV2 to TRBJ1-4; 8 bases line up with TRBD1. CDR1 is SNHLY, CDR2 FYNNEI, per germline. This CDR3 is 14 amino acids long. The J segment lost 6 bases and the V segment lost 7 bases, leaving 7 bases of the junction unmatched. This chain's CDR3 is CASTWNRGYEKLFF. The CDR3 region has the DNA TGTGCCAGCACCTGGAACAGGGGGTATGAAAAACTGTTTTTT.

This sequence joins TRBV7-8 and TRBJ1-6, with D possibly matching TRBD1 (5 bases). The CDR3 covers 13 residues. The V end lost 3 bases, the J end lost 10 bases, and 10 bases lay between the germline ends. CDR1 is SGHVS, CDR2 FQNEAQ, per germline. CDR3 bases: TGTGCCAGCAGCTTCAGACAGCCATCACCCCTCCACTTT. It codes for CASSFRQPSPLHF.

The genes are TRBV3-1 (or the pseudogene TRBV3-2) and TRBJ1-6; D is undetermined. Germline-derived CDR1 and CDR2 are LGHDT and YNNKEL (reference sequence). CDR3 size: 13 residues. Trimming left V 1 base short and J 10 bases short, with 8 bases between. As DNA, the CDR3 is TGTGCCAGCAGCCAAGCCCCGAGGTCACCCCTCCACTTT. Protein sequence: CASSQAPRSPLHF.